This T cell receptor beta chain was recovered during a study of blood T cell repertoires in COVID-19. Study overall: There were acute and convalescent COVID-19 samples, and they came from the United States, Italy and Spain. Sources were T cells, B-cell-depleted T cells, or PBMCs; the material itself was cDNA or gDNA.

The repertoire was sequenced with immunoSEQ multiplex PCR; TCRdb's copy has only in-frame clones and lacks some. The sample consists of 150,000 or so clones, 88% of them appearing once. This CDR3 has 14 residues. Germline V gives CDR1 SGHRS, CDR2 YFSETQ. Trimming shortened V by 0 bases and J by 6 bases, and 13 bases separated the two germline ends. The source material was peripheral blood. The chain uses TRBV5-1 and TRBJ2-7; weak D call: TRBD1 (6 bases). The source of this sequence is an older woman with acute or convalescent COVID-19. The CDR3 DNA follows: TGCGCCAGCAGCTTGGGCACCGGGACATTCGAGCAGTACTTC. Its translation: CASSLGTGTFEQYF.